This T cell receptor beta chain was captured by sequencing in a study of vaccination and CD4 T cells after COVID-19 (dated by TCRdb to 2022 to 2024). In terms of the full investigation: Convalescent patients had a positive SARS-CoV-2 result on nasal swab PCR, and of these patients, fewer than ten had mild disease and one had severe disease. Overlapping spike peptide pools from SARS-CoV-2 and from the common cold coronaviruses HCoV-NL63, HCoV-OC43 and HCoV-229E were used as culture stimuli. Six males and four females were included in the convalescent cohort, with two Hispanic individuals, seven Caucasians, two Asians and one multiracial person represented. In control cultures, a CEFX viral epitope pool was used as positive control, an HIV-1 Nef peptide pool was used as negative control, or no peptide was added. In 10 COVID-19 convalescent patients and a handful of infection-naive healthy vaccine recipients, researchers compared the spike-specific CD4+ TCR repertoire from before mRNA vaccination with the repertoire from after. Post-COVID blood samples from convalescent patients were collected a median of 101 days after diagnosis, with a range of about 30 to 170 days. Each participant got two doses of either the Pfizer-BioNTech BNT162b2 vaccine (n=8) or the Moderna mRNA-1273 vaccine (n=2). Post-vaccine blood samples were obtained a median of approximately 74 days after the second vaccine dose, with a range of roughly 13 to 250 days. The research as a whole found: An increase in the median number of SARS-CoV-2-reactive clonotypes from some 20 after infection to a few dozen after vaccination was observed, but the change was not found to be significant. In convalescent patients, a median around 90% of post-vaccine SARS-CoV-2-reactive clones were detected only after vaccination, suggesting vaccine-specific priming. Only a relatively small number of convalescent patients were included in the study, and early timepoints following natural infection were not analyzed. Of the vaccine-specific clones in convalescent patients, 304 of 307, or nearly all, reacted only to SARS-CoV-2 spike and did not cross-react with common cold coronaviruses.

Libraries were built with PCR. DNA from cultured CD4+ T cells was subjected to TCR sequencing with the Oncomine TCR Beta short-read assay at the Johns Hopkins FTIC core. Genomic DNA was extracted from the cultured CD4+ T cells with the QIAamp micro DNA kit. Oncomine TCR Beta libraries made from cultured CD4+ T cells were pooled using unique dual indexes and sequenced on an Illumina iSeq 100. The published analysis was carried out like this. Non-productive sequences were removed, and CDR3s not starting with C, not ending with F or W, or shorter than 7 amino acids were discarded. Antigen-specific clonotypes were identified with the MANAFEST web application by comparing peptide-stimulated wells with reference and other culture wells. Positive clones required FDR below 0.05, an odds ratio above 5, and productive frequency above 0.1% in at least two of three replicate wells. A clonotype counted as cross-reactive if it showed significant expansion both in the SARS-CoV-2 spike wells and in at least one common cold coronavirus spike condition. Levenshtein distances (stringdist) and unrooted phylogenetic trees (ape) in R version 3.6.1 were used to assess CDR3 homology. TCRdb's own reprocessing of the public reads used fastp at Q25 and MiXCR and kept productive beta chains. Here each entry gathers all rows of one CDR3 protein and keeps the most common genes and DNA. The V and J calls follow TCRdb's processing rather than the paper's. The sample table shows roughly 16,000 distinct CDR3 sequences, and over 70% are seen once. Of the sample, roughly 5.1% falls within the top ten clones.

With regard to this clonotype: Its antigen remains undetermined. Per-base qualities were not stored, and no clone one base away is much larger.

According to the study, the label for this sample's treatment or condition signals: roughly nine-day PBMC culture with coronavirus spike peptide pools or control peptides (ViraFEST assay). The study used the ViraFEST assay, which expanded antigen-specific T cells with peptide pools and then identified expanded clonotypes by TCR sequencing. The convalescent patients' positive SARS-CoV-2 PCR tests fell between March and December 2020, which was before the Alpha, Beta and Delta variants emerged in the United States. Each well held 1.5 million to 2.5 million PBMCs cultured with approximately 9.1 ug/ml peptide pools in IMDM containing about 5% human AB serum and roughly 9.3 IU/ml IL-2. On days 3 and 7, half of the culture medium was replaced with fresh IL-2-containing medium. After nine to eleven days of culture, CD4+ T cells were isolated by negative selection with the EasySep CD4+ T cell isolation kit. Ficoll-Paque Plus gradient centrifugation was used to isolate PBMCs from whole blood, and the isolated PBMCs were then either used fresh or cryopreserved at -140C. Each culture condition was generally run in triplicate wells.

This receptor was taken from a human donor who had recovered from COVID-19. Sample: CD4+ T cells from blood, cultured in vitro.

The base sequence is TGCAGTGCTAGAACCGGGGGCGTCTCGGGGAGTGGCTACACCTTC. The translation is CSARTGGVSGSGYTF. The chain employs TRBV20-1 and TRBJ1-2; possibly the D gene is TRBD1, per 6 matching bases. Looking up the germline V gene (reference sequence) yields CDR1 DFQATT and CDR2 SNEGSKA. There are 15 amino acids in the CDR3, from cysteine to phenylalanine inclusive. Only the CDR3 portion is preserved as DNA: 45 bases, with reading frame beginning at the first base. V is cut by 2 bases and J by 7 bases, and the space between the germline ends is 20 bases.